This TCR beta chain was retrieved from a study of CD8 T cells in Susac syndrome. J was trimmed by 6 bases and V by 6 bases; bases with no gene match: 6. Germline CDR1 is SGHTA and CDR2 is FQGTGA. The CDR3 contains 13 residues. Random hexamers were used to reverse transcribe the RNA input (about 0.45 to 1 ug). TCRdb used MiXCR to reprocess the immunoSEQ multiplex PCR reads, holding one entry per CDR3 protein. The sample has about 250,000 distinct CDR3 sequences, around 93% seen once; the top ten hold 0.065% to 0.08%. TCR beta was sequenced from blood CD8+ and CD4+ T cells. The patients who served as multiple sclerosis controls were treatment-naive and had stable or active relapsing-remitting disease that fulfilled the revised McDonald criteria.

V gene TRBV7-3 combines with J gene TRBJ1-2, with 8 bases matching TRBD1. The sequence was collected from a human donor with multiple sclerosis. The specimen was CD4+ T cells from PBMCs. The CDR3 bases are TGTGCCAGCAGTGCTGGACAGGGCAATGGCTACACCTTC. This sequence encodes CASSAGQGNGYTF. The variable domain in full, completed from reference TRBV7-3 and TRBJ1-2, reads GAGVSQTPSNKVTEKGKYVELRCDPISGHTALYWYRQSLGQGPEFLIYFQGTGAADDSGLPNDRFFAVRPEGSVSTLKIQRTERGDSAVYLCASSAGQGNGYTFGSGTRLTVV.